The 21 T cell receptor beta chains reported below all come from one sample, sequenced in a study of cytomegalovirus exposure and HLA in healthy donors. The PCR had 60 Vbeta and 13 Jbeta primers. Here immunoSEQ multiplex PCR was the method, and the copy in TCRdb shows in-frame clones only, minus some. The top ten hold 6% to 8.5% of the sample, which has some 150,000 clones, roughly 63% seen once. The specimen was PBMCs. Receptor source: an older woman in good health and CMV-seropositive.

The chain employs TRBV5-1 and TRBJ2-2; no definite D call. This CDR3 has 14 amino acids. Deletions cut 4 bases from V and 0 bases from J, with 7 bases between. The germline V gene encodes CDR1 SGHRS and CDR2 YFSETQ. CDR3 residues: CASSPLANTGELFF. DNA of the CDR3: TGCGCCAGCAGCCCCCTAGCGAACACCGGGGAGCTGTTTTTT.

The CDR3 region has the DNA TGTGCCAGCAGTTACCGGTCCTACGAGCAGTACTTC. Its translation is CASSYRSYEQYF. The chain uses TRBV6-6 and TRBJ2-7; D remains unclear. V lost 2 bases to trimming and J lost 1 base, with 3 bases between them. Per the germline V gene, CDR1 is MNHNY and CDR2 is SVGAGI (reference sequence). This CDR3 region has 12 residues.

This chain joins TRBV2 and TRBJ2-3, with a possible D match to TRBD1 (7 bases). This CDR3 comprises 14 residues. Trimming shortened V by 5 bases and J by 4 bases, and 13 bases separated the two germline ends. Germline V gene sequence: CDR1 SNHLY, CDR2 FYNNEI. CDR3 sequence: CASSIQGRPDTQYF. Here the CDR3 DNA reads TGTGCCAGCAGTATACAGGGGAGGCCAGATACGCAGTATTTT.

The rearrangement joins TRBV28 to TRBJ1-2, with 7 bases that match TRBD1. V was pared by 6 bases and J by 1 base, with 2 bases of the junction left unmatched. This CDR3 has 13 amino acids. Looked up from germline, CDR1 is MDHEN and CDR2 is SYDVKM. CDR3 DNA sequence: TGTGCCAGCAGCCGGGACAGTAACTATGGCTACACCTTC. Amino acids: CASSRDSNYGYTF.

This chain links TRBV5-1 with TRBJ1-1; D may be TRBD1 (6 bases). The CDR3 length is 14 residues. V was shortened by 2 bases and J by 0 bases, with 8 bases between the two germline ends. Germline V gene sequence: CDR1 SGHRS, CDR2 YFSETQ. CDR3 bases: TGCGCCAGCAGCTTCCAGGGGATGAACACTGAAGCTTTCTTT. Its translation: CASSFQGMNTEAFF.

To note about this clone: Germline is not matched at one junction end, which may reflect a read error. The chain recombines TRBV7-9 with TRBJ1-4; D gene unclear. This CDR3 spans 13 amino acids. Germline V lookup: CDR1 SEHNR, CDR2 FQNEAQ (reference sequence). In DNA, the CDR3 is TGTCCCAGCAGCCGAGTTGAGGGTGAAAAACTGTTTTTT. Its protein product is CPSSRVEGEKLFF. Variable domain in full (rest from reference TRBV7-9 and TRBJ1-4): DTGVSQNPRHKITKRGQNVTFRCDPISEHNRLYWYRQTLGQGPEFLTYFQNEAQLEKSRLLSDRFSAERPKGSFSTLEIQRTEQGDSAMYLCPSSRVEGEKLFFGSGTQLSVL.

CDR3 amino acids: CASSLRASDTGELFF. The CDR3 region has the DNA TGTGCCAGCAGCTTAAGGGCTAGCGACACCGGGGAGCTGTTTTTT. J is TRBJ2-2 and V is TRBV7-2, with D perhaps TRBD2 (6 bases). The CDR3 has 15 amino acids. Trimming took off 2 bases at V and 3 bases at J, with 10 bases between the two ends. CDR1 is SGHTA, CDR2 FQGNSA, per germline. Full variable domain (rest looked up from reference TRBV7-2 and TRBJ2-2): GAGVSQSPSNKVTEKGKDVELRCDPISGHTALYWYRQSLGQGLEFLIYFQGNSAPDKSGLPSDRFSAERTGGSVSTLTIQRTQQEDSAVYLCASSLRASDTGELFFGEGSRLTVL.

In DNA form, the CDR3 reads TGTGCTAGCGGGCGGTCGGGGGGAGAGACCCAGTACTTC. Its translation: CASGRSGGETQYF. V gene TRBV7-7 combines with J gene TRBJ2-5, with TRBD2 matching 7 bases. The CDR3 consists of 13 residues. Germline-derived CDR1 and CDR2 are SSHAT and FNYEAQ (reference sequence).

The gene calls are TRBV5-1 and TRBJ2-7, with TRBD2 matching over 11 bases. CDR3 length equals 17 residues. From germline, CDR1 is SGHRS and CDR2 YFSETQ. V lost 4 bases and J lost 1; bases outside the gene matches: 10. The CDR3 DNA reads TGCGCCAGCAGCACACGACTAGCGGGACTACGGTCCTACGAGCAGTACTTC. Encoded protein: CASSTRLAGLRSYEQYF.

The V gene is TRBV5-4, the J gene TRBJ1-2; TRBD1 matches 10 bases. The CDR3 sequence is 15 residues long. The V segment lost 0 bases and the J segment 5 bases; nucleotides outside the gene matches: 4. CDR1 is SGHNT, CDR2 YYREEE, per germline (reference sequence). CDR3 bases: TGTGCCAGCAGCTTGGGGGACAGGGGAAGTTATGGCTACACCTTC. Encoded protein: CASSLGDRGSYGYTF.

The rearrangement links TRBV10-1 to TRBJ2-7; D unresolved. V lost 4 bases to trimming and J lost 4 bases, with 5 bases between them. The CDR3 is 11 residues long. Germline V CDR1 and CDR2: WNHNN, SYGVQD (reference sequence). This CDR3 is CASSGDYEQYF. For the CDR3, the DNA is TGCGCCAGCAGTGGAGATTACGAGCAGTACTTC.

There are a few counts of this clone. The genes are TRBV4-1 and TRBJ2-7; 13 positions agree with TRBD2. V shed 3 bases, J shed 3 bases, and the junction held 2 bases outside the gene matches. The CDR3 loop spans 15 amino acids. Germline values: CDR1 MGHRA, CDR2 YSYEKL. CDR3 nucleotide sequence: TGCGCCAGCAGCCATACTAGCGGGGGGGGCTACGAGCAGTACTTC. This gives the protein CASSHTSGGGYEQYF.

The chain combines TRBV7-2 with TRBJ1-4, with D possibly matching TRBD1 (6 bases). Between the trimmed V and J ends, which lost 7 bases and 10 bases, there was a span of 19 bases. Germline CDR1 and CDR2: SGHTA and FQGNSA. The CDR3 sequence is 14 residues long. CDR3 amino acids: CASKEGQGLGKLFF. The CDR3 DNA follows: TGTGCCAGCAAAGAAGGGCAGGGGTTGGGAAAACTGTTTTTT. Full variable domain (rest looked up from reference TRBV7-2 and TRBJ1-4): GAGVSQSPSNKVTEKGKDVELRCDPISGHTALYWYRQSLGQGLEFLIYFQGNSAPDKSGLPSDRFSAERTGGSVSTLTIQRTQQEDSAVYLCASKEGQGLGKLFFGSGTQLSVL.

This chain uses TRBV4-1 with TRBJ2-3; TRBD1 might be the D (5 bases). Trimming took 4 bases from V and 0 from J, leaving 14 bases between them. This CDR3 region has 16 residues. The V gene's germline CDR1 is MGHRA and CDR2 YSYEKL. This CDR3 is CASSPLTGGSTDTQYF. Here the CDR3 DNA reads TGCGCCAGCAGCCCGCTAACAGGTGGGAGCACAGATACGCAGTATTTT.

The rearrangement links TRBV28 to TRBJ2-1, with 8 bases lining up with TRBD1. There are 14 residues in the CDR3. Germline V gene sequence: CDR1 MDHEN, CDR2 SYDVKM. V shed 8 bases and J 3 bases; nucleotides not matched to a gene: 6. The CDR3 DNA sequence: TGTGCCAGCGTAGACAGGGGATACTACAATGAGCAGTTCTTC. This encodes CASVDRGYYNEQFF.

V is TRBV6-1 and J is TRBJ2-2; D remains unclear. Trimming stripped 0 bases from V and 6 bases from J, with 11 bases between. The CDR3 spans 15 residues. Per germline, CDR1 MNHNS and CDR2 SASEGT. The CDR3 is CASSEARQVAGELFF. The CDR3 bases are TGTGCCAGCAGTGAAGCTCGGCAGGTGGCCGGGGAGCTGTTTTTT.

This clone was counted a few times. The CDR3 loop is CASSTGYNEQFF. For the CDR3, the DNA is TGTGCCAGCAGTACCGGTTACAATGAGCAGTTCTTC. The rearrangement uses TRBV6-5 and TRBJ2-1; D remains unclear. From germline, CDR1 is MNHEY and CDR2 SVGAGI. The ends were cut back, 5 bases at V and 4 bases at J, with 6 bases in the middle. The CDR3 has 12 amino acids.

This clone was found once. The chain employs TRBV27 and TRBJ2-7, with 8 bases lining up with TRBD2. CDR1 MNHEY and CDR2 SMNVEV come from the germline V gene (reference sequence). J gave up 2 bases and V 3 bases, and 0 bases lay outside the gene matches. This CDR3 contains 13 residues. The CDR3 DNA sequence: TGTGCCAGCAGTTTGACTAGCGCCTACGAGCAGTACTTC. Amino acids: CASSLTSAYEQYF.

The V and J genes are TRBV29-1 and TRBJ1-2; 7 bases are shared with TRBD1. In germline, CDR1 is SQVTM, CDR2 ANQGSEA. The CDR3 is made up of 13 amino acids. V shed 4 bases and J 3 bases; nucleotides not matched to a gene: 5. This chain's CDR3 is CSVGGTGDYGYTF. The CDR3, as DNA: TGCAGCGTTGGAGGTACAGGGGACTATGGCTACACCTTC.

The chain joins TRBV4-1 to TRBJ1-2; 9 nucleotides match TRBD1. The germline gives CDR1 MGHRA, CDR2 YSYEKL. Trimming took 3 bases from V and 0 from J; bases not matched to a gene: 14. This CDR3 is built from 19 residues. CDR3 residues: CASSHPTEGQGDPNYGYTF. In DNA form, the CDR3 reads TGCGCCAGCAGCCATCCTACCGAGGGACAGGGCGACCCTAACTATGGCTACACCTTC.

The count of this clone is one. This chain connects TRBV30 to TRBJ1-3, with TRBD1 matching 7 bases. Germline V gene sequence: CDR1 GTSNPN, CDR2 SVGIG (reference sequence). After removal of 0 bases from V and 0 bases from J, the junction contained 5 bases not matched to a gene. This CDR3 is 16 amino acids long. CDR3: CAWSVDRTFSGNTIYF. Here the CDR3 DNA reads TGTGCCTGGAGTGTGGACAGGACGTTCTCTGGAAACACCATATATTTT.